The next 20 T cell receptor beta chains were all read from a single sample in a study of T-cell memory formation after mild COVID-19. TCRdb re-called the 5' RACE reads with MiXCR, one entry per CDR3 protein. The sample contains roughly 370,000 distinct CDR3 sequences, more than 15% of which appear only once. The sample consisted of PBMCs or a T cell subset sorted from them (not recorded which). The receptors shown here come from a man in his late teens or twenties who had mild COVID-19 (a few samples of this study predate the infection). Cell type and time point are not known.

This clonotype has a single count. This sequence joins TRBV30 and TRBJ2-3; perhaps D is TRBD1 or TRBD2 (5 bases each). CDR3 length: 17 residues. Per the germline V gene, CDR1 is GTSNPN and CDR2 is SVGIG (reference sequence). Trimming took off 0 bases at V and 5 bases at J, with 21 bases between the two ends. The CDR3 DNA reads TGTGCCTGGAGTGTCGGGCTGGGGGATTTGCAGGGAGATACGCAGTATTTT. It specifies CAWSVGLGDLQGDTQYF. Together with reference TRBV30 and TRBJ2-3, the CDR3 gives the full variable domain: SQTIHQWPATLVQPVGSPLSLECTVEGTSNPNLYWYRQAAGRGLQLLFYSVGIGQISSEVPQNLSASRPQDRQFILSSKKLLLSDSGFYLCAWSVGLGDLQGDTQYFGPGTRLTVL.

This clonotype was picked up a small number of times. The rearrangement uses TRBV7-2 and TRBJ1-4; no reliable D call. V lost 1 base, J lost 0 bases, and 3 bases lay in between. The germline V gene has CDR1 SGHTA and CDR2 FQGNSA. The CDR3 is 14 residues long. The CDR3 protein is CASSLDATNEKLFF. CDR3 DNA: TGTGCCAGCAGCTTAGATGCAACTAATGAAAAACTGTTTTTT.

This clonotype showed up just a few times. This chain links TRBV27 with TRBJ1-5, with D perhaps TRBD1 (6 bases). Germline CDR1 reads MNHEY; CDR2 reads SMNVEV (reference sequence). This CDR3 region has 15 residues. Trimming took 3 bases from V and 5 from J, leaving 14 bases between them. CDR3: CASSFIQGPDQPQHF. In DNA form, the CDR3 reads TGTGCCAGCAGTTTTATACAGGGCCCCGATCAGCCCCAGCATTTT.

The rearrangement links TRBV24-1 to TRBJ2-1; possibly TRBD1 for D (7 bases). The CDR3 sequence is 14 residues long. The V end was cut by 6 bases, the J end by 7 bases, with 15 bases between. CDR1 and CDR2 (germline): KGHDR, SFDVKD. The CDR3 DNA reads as TGTGCCACCAGTAGGCGGGACAGCCCTAATGAGCAGTTCTTC. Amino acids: CATSRRDSPNEQFF.

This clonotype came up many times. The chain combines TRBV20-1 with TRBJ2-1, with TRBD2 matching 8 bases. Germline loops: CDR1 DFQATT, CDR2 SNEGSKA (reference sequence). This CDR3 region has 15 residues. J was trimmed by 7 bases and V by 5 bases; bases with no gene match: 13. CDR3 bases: TGCAGTGCTTCCCGAACGGGGGGGTTGAGGAATGAGCAGTTCTTC. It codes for CSASRTGGLRNEQFF.

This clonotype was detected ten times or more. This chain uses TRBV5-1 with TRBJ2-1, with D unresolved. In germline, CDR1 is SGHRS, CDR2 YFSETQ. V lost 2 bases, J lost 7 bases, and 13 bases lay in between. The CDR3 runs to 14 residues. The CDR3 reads CASSLRQAKNEQFF. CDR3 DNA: TGCGCCAGCAGCTTACGGCAGGCCAAGAATGAGCAGTTCTTC.

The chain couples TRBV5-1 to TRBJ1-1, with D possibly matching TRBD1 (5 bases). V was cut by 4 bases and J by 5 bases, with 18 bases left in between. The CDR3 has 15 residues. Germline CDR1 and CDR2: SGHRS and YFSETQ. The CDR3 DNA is TGCGCCAGCAGCATATCCGGGGCTGGTCAAACTGAAGCTTTCTTT. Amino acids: CASSISGAGQTEAFF.

CDR3 bases: TGCAGTGCTCGCTTACGCAATACGCAGTATTTT. This translates into CSARLRNTQYF. The V call is TRBV20-1, the J call TRBJ2-3; D remains unclear. The ends were cut back, 5 bases at V and 7 bases at J, with 10 bases in the middle. There are 11 residues in the CDR3. CDR1 is DFQATT, CDR2 SNEGSKA, per germline (reference sequence).

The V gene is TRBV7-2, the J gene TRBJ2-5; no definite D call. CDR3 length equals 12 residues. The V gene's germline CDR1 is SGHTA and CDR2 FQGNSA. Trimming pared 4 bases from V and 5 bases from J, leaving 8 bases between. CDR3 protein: CASSSTKETQYF. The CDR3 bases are TGTGCCAGCAGCTCAACAAAGGAGACCCAGTACTTC.

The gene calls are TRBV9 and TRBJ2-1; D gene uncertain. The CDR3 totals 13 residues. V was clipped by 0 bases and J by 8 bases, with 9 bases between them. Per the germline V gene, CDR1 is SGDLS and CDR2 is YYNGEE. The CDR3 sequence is CASSVDSEHEQFF. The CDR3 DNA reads TGTGCCAGCAGCGTAGATTCAGAACATGAGCAGTTCTTC.

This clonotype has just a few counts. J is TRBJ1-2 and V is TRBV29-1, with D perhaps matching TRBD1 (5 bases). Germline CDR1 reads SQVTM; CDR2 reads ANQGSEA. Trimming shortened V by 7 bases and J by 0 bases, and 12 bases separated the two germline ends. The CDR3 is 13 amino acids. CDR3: CSAVSGSNYGYTF. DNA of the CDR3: TGCAGCGCGGTGTCAGGGTCTAACTATGGCTACACCTTC.

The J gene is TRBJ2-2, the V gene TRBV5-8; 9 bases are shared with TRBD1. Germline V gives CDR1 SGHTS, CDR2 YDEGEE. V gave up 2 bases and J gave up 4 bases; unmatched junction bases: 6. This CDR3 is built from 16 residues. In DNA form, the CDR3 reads TGTGCCAGCAGCTTTCATCCGGGACAGGGCACCGGGGAGCTGTTTTTT. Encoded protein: CASSFHPGQGTGELFF.

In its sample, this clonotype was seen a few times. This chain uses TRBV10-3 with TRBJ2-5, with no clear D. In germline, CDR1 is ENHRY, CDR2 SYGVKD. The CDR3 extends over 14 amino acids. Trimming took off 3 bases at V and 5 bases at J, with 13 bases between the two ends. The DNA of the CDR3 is TGTGCCATCAGTGATTCGAGAGATGGGGAGACCCAGTACTTC. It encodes CAISDSRDGETQYF.

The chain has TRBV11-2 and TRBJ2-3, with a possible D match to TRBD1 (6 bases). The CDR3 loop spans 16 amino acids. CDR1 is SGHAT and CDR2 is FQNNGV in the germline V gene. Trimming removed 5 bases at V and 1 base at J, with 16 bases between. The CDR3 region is CASSPLRGGRTDTQYF. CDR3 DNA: TGTGCCAGCAGCCCGTTGAGAGGGGGACGCACAGATACGCAGTATTTT. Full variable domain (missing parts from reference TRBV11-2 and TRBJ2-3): EAGVAQSPRYKIIEKRQSVAFWCNPISGHATLYWYQQILGQGPKLLIQFQNNGVVDDSQLPKDRFSAERLKGVDSTLKIQPAKLEDSAVYLCASSPLRGGRTDTQYFGPGTRLTVL.

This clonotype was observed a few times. DNA of the CDR3: TGCAGTGCTAGAACAGGGTCAGGCACCGGGGAGCTGTTTTTT. Protein product: CSARTGSGTGELFF. The chain links TRBV20-1 to TRBJ2-2; tentative D call: TRBD1 (6 bases). The CDR3 sequence is 14 residues long. V lost 2 bases and J lost 4, with 11 bases in between. Germline V lookup: CDR1 DFQATT, CDR2 SNEGSKA (reference sequence).

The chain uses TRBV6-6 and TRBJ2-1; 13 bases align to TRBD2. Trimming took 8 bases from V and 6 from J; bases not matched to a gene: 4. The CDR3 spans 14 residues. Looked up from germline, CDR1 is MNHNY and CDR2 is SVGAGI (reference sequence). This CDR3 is CASGLAGASNEQFF. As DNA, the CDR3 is TGTGCCAGCGGACTAGCGGGGGCCTCCAATGAGCAGTTCTTC.

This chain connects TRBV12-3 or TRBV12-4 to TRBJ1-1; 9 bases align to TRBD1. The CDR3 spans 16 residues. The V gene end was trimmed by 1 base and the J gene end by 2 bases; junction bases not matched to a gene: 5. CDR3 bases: TGTGCCAGCAGTTTAGAGCGGGGACAGGGTAACACTGAAGCTTTCTTT. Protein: CASSLERGQGNTEAFF.

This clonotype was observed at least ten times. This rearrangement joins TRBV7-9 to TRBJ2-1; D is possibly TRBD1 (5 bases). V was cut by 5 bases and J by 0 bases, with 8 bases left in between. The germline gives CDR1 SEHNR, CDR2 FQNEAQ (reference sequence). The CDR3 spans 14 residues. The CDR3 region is CASSGAFSYNEQFF. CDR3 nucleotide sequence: TGTGCCAGCAGCGGGGCTTTCTCCTACAATGAGCAGTTCTTC.

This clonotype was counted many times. The CDR3 here is CASSQDTDTQYF. CDR3 sequence (DNA): TGTGCCAGCAGCCAAGATACAGATACGCAGTATTTT. V is TRBV14 and J is TRBJ2-3; D is uncertain. Deletions cut 0 bases from V and 3 bases from J, with 1 base between. Germline CDR1 reads SGHDN; CDR2 reads FVKESK. The CDR3 sequence is 12 residues long.

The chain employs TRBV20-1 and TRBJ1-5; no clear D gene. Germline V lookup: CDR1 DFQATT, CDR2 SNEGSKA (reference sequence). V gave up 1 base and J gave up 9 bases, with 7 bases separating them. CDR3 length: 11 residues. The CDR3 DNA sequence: TGCAGTGCTAGAGGACCGGGGCCCCAGCATTTT. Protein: CSARGPGPQHF.